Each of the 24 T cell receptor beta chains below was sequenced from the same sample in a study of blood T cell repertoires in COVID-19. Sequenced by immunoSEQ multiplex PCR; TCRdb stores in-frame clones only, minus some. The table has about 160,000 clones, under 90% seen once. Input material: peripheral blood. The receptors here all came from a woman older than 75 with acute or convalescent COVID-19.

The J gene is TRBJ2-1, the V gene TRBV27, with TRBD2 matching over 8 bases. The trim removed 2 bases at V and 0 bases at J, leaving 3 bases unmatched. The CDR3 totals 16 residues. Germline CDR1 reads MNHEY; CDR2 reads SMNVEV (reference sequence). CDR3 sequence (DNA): TGTGCCAGCAGTTTAAAACTAGCGGTCTCCTACAATGAGCAGTTCTTC. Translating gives CASSLKLAVSYNEQFF.

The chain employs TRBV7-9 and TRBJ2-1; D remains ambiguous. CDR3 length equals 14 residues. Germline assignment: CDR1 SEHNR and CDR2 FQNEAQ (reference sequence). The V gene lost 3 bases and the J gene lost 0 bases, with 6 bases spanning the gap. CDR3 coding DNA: TGTGCCAGCAGCTTTGGCTCCTCCTACAATGAGCAGTTCTTC. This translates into CASSFGSSYNEQFF.

The CDR3 sequence is CASSLLAGDYNEQFF. The CDR3 region has the DNA TGTGCCAGCAGCTTACTAGCGGGGGATTACAATGAGCAGTTCTTC. The chain couples TRBV7-3 to TRBJ2-1, with 10 positions matching TRBD2. The germline gives CDR1 SGHTA, CDR2 FQGTGA. The V segment lost 2 bases and the J segment 4 bases; nucleotides outside the gene matches: 2. This CDR3 has 15 amino acids.

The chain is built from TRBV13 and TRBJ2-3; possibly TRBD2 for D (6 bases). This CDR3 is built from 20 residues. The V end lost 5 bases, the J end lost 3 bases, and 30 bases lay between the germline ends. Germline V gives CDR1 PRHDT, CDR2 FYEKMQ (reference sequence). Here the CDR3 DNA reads TGTGCCAGCAGCGCCCTCGGAGTTAGTGGAGAAGCCGGAGGGACAGATACGCAGTATTTT. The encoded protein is CASSALGVSGEAGGTDTQYF.

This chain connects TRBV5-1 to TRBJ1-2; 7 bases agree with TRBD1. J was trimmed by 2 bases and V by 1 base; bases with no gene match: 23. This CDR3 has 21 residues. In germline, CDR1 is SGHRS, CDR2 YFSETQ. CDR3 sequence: CASSLRSPKETGIGANYGYTF. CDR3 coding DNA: TGCGCCAGCAGCTTGCGGAGTCCGAAGGAGACAGGGATAGGGGCCAACTATGGCTACACCTTC. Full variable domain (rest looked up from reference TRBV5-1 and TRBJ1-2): KAGVTQTPRYLIKTRGQQVTLSCSPISGHRSVSWYQQTPGQGLQFLFEYFSETQRNKGNFPGRFSGRQFSNSRSEMNVSTLELGDSALYLCASSLRSPKETGIGANYGYTFGSGTRLTVV.

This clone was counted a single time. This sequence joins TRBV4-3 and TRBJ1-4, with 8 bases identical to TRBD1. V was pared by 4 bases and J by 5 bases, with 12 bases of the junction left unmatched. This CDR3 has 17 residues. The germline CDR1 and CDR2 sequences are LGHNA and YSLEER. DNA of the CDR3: TGCGCCAGCAGCCTTTATCTAGACAGGGGAAGAAATGAAAAACTGTTTTTT. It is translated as CASSLYLDRGRNEKLFF.

The CDR3 coding sequence is TGTGCCAGCAGCTTGAGGGGGACAGGACGAAACACCATATATTTT. Translating it yields CASSLRGTGRNTIYF. V gene TRBV5-6 combines with J gene TRBJ1-3, with TRBD1 identical over 8 bases. The ends lost 1 base at V and 5 bases at J; junction bases unmatched: 5. Germline CDR1 is SGHDT and CDR2 is YYEEEE. The CDR3 loop spans 15 amino acids. The whole variable domain, remainder taken from reference TRBV5-6 and TRBJ1-3, is DAGVTQSPTHLIKTRGQQVTLRCSPKSGHDTVSWYQQALGQGPQFIFQYYEEEERQRGNFPDRFSGHQFPNYSSELNVNALLLGDSALYLCASSLRGTGRNTIYFGEGSWLTVV.

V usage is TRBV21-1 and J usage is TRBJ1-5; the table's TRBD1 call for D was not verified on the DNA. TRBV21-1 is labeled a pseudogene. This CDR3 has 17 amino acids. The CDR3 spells CASSKVFRQYSNQPQHF. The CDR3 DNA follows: TGTGCCAGCAGCAAAGTGTTTAGACAGTATAGCAATCAGCCCCAGCATTTT.

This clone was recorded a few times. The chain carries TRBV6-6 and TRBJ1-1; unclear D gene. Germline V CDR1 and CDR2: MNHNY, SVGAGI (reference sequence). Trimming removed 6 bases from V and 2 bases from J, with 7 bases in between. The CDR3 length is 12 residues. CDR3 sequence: CASRYLNTEAFF. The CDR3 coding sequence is TGTGCCAGCAGATATCTTAACACTGAAGCTTTCTTT.

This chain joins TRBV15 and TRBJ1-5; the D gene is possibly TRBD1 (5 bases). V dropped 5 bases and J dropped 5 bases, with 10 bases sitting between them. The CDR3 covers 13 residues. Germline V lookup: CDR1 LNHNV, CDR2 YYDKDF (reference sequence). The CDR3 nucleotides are TGTGCCACCAGCTCCCGGGGGTATCAGCCCCAGCATTTT. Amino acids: CATSSRGYQPQHF.

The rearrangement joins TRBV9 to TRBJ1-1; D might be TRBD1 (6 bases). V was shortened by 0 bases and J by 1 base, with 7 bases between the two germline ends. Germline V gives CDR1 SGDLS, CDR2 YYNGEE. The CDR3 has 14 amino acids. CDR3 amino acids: CASSVETGNTEAFF. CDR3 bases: TGTGCCAGCAGCGTAGAGACAGGGAACACTGAAGCTTTCTTT. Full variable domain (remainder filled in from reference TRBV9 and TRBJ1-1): DSGVTQTPKHLITATGQRVTLRCSPRSGDLSVYWYQQSLDQGLQFLIQYYNGEERAKGNILERFSAQQFPDLHSELNLSSLELGDSALYFCASSVETGNTEAFFGQGTRLTVV.

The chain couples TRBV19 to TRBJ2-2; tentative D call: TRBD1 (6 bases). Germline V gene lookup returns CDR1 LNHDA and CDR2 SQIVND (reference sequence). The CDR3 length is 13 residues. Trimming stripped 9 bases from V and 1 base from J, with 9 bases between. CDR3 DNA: TGTGCCAGCGCGGACAGGAACACCGGGGAGCTGTTTTTT. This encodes CASADRNTGELFF.

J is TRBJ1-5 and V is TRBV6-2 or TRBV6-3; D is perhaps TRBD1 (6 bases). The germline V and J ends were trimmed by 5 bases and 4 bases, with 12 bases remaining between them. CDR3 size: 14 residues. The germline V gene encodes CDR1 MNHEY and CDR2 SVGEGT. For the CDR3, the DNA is TGTGCCAGCAGTCGCAGGGGCGTAAATCAGCCCCAGCATTTT. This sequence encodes CASSRRGVNQPQHF.

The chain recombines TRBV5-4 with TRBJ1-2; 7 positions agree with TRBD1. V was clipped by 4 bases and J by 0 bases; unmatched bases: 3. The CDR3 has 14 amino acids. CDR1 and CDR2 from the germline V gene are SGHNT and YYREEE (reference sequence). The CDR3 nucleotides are TGTGCCAGCAGCCTAGGACAGGCTAACTATGGCTACACCTTC. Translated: CASSLGQANYGYTF.

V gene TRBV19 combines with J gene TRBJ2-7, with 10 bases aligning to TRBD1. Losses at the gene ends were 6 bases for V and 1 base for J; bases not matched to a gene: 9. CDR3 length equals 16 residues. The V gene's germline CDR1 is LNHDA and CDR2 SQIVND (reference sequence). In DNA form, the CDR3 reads TGTGCCAGTAGGGGTCCGGGACAGGGGAAGTCCTACGAGCAGTACTTC. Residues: CASRGPGQGKSYEQYF.

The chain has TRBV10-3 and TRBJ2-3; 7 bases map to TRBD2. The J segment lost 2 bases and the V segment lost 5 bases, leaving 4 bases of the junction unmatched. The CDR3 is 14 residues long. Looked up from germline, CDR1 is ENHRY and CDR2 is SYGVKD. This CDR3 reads CAISQAGTTDTQYF. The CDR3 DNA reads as TGTGCCATCAGTCAAGCGGGGACCACAGATACGCAGTATTTT.

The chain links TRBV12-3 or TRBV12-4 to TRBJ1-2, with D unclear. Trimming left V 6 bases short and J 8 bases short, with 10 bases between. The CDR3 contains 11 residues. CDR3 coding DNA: TGTGCCAGCAGCCTTGAGTGGGGCTACACCTTC. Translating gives CASSLEWGYTF.

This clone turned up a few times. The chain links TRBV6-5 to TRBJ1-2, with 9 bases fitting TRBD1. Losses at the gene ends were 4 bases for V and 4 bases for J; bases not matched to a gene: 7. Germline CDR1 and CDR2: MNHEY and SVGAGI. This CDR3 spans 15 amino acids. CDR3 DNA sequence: TGTGCCAGCAGTTCTGGGACAGGGACGATCTATGGCTACACCTTC. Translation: CASSSGTGTIYGYTF.

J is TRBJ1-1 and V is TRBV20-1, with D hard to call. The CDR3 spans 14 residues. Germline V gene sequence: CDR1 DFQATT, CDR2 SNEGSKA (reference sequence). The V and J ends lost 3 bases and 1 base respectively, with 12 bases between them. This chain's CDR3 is CSASGEVKNTEAFF. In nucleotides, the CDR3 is TGCAGTGCTAGTGGGGAGGTAAAGAACACTGAAGCTTTCTTT.

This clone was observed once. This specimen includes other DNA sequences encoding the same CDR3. The chain's CDR3 is CASSRTGGDEKLFF. Written as DNA, the CDR3 is TGTGCCAGCAGTCGCACAGGGGGAGATGAAAAACTGTTTTTT. This sequence joins TRBV7-9 and TRBJ1-4; 8 nucleotides match TRBD1. J was trimmed by 6 bases and V by 6 bases; bases with no gene match: 6. From germline, CDR1 is SEHNR and CDR2 FQNEAQ (reference sequence). The CDR3 contains 14 residues. The whole variable domain, filled in from reference TRBV7-9 and TRBJ1-4, reads DTGVSQNPRHKITKRGQNVTFRCDPISEHNRLYWYRQTLGQGPEFLTYFQNEAQLEKSRLLSDRFSAERPKGSFSTLEIQRTEQGDSAMYLCASSRTGGDEKLFFGSGTQLSVL.

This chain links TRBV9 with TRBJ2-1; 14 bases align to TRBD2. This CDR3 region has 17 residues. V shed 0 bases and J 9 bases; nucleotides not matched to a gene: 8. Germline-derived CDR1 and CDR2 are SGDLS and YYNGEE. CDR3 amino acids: CASSVGPGTSGSGEQFF. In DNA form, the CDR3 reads TGTGCCAGCAGCGTAGGTCCCGGGACTAGCGGGAGCGGTGAGCAGTTCTTC.

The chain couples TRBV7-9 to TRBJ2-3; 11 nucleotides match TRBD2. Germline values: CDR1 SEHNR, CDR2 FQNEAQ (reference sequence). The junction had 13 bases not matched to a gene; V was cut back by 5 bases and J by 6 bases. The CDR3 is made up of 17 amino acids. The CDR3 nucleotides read TGTGCCAGCAGCCCCCGAGGTCTGGCTAGCGGGAGGGATACGCAGTATTTT. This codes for CASSPRGLASGRDTQYF.

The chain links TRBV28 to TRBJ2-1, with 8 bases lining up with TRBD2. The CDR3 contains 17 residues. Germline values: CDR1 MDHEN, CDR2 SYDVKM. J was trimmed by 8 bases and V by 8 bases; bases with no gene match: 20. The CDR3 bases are TGTGCCAGCCACGGGGTTTTTGTACGGGAGGGCCTTGATGAGCAGTTCTTC. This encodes CASHGVFVREGLDEQFF.

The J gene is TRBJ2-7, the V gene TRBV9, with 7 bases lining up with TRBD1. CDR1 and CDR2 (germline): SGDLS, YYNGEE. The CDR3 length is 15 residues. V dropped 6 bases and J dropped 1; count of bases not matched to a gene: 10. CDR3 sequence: CASIQTTGFSYEQYF. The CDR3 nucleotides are TGTGCCAGCATCCAGACGACAGGGTTTTCCTACGAGCAGTACTTC.